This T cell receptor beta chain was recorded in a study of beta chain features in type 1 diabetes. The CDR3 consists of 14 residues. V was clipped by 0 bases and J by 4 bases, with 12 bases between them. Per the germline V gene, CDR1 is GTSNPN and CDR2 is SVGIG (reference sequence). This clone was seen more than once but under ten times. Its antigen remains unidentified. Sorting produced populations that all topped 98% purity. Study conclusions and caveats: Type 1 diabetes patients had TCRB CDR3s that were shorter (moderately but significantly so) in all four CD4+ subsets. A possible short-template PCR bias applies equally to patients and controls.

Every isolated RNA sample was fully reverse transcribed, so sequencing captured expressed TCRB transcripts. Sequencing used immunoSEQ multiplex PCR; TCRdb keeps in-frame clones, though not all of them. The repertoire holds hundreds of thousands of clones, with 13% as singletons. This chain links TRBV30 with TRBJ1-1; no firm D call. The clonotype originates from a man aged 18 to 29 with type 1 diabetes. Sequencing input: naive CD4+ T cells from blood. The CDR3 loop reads CAWSVKGLATEAFF. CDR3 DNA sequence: TGTGCCTGGAGTGTAAAAGGGTTGGCCACTGAAGCTTTCTTT.